What follows are 24 T cell receptor beta chains derived from one specimen sequenced in a study of T cell responses to AZD1222 COVID-19 vaccine (dated by TCRdb to 2020 to 2022). Library method: the immunoSEQ multiplex PCR assay. Held by TCRdb, this immuneACCESS table contains in-frame sequences only and omits some clones. Under half of the omission traces to an unresolved V gene where checked; the cause of the rest is unknown. The sample table holds some 180,000 clones, of which roughly 92% were seen once. Roughly a tenth of the sample goes to the ten largest clones. This specimen's time point label, interpreted: baseline before first vaccination. The source material was peripheral blood, sampled on day 0 of AZD1222 vaccination. These receptors all come from an adult in good health.

V usage is TRBV5-8 and J usage is TRBJ2-1, with TRBD2 matching 11 bases. CDR3 length equals 15 residues. From germline, CDR1 is SGHTS and CDR2 YDEGEE. J was trimmed by 8 bases and V by 0 bases; bases with no gene match: 4. The CDR3 loop reads CASSLELAGVDEQFF. CDR3 nucleotides: TGTGCCAGCAGCTTGGAACTAGCGGGAGTCGATGAGCAGTTCTTC.

In DNA, the CDR3 is TGTGCCAGTAGTATGTGGCTAAGCTCCTACAATGAGCAGTTCTTC. Its protein product is CASSMWLSSYNEQFF. The chain employs TRBV19 and TRBJ2-1; D ambiguous. Germline V gene sequence: CDR1 LNHDA, CDR2 SQIVND (reference sequence). V dropped 3 bases and J dropped 0 bases, with 9 bases sitting between them. This CDR3 is 15 amino acids long.

The chain is built from TRBV27 and TRBJ1-5; D gene unclear. The CDR3 spans 16 residues. The V and J ends lost 2 bases and 0 bases respectively, with 11 bases between them. Per the germline V gene, CDR1 is MNHEY and CDR2 is SMNVEV (reference sequence). CDR3 sequence reads: CASSLLGQYSNQPQHF. DNA for the CDR3: TGTGCCAGCAGTTTACTAGGGCAGTATAGCAATCAGCCCCAGCATTTT.

The chain carries TRBV27 and TRBJ2-1; D is uncertain. V was shortened by 4 bases and J by 1 base, with 8 bases between the two germline ends. This CDR3 is built from 14 residues. Germline loops: CDR1 MNHEY, CDR2 SMNVEV (reference sequence). The CDR3 region is CASSSQGSYNEQFF. In DNA, the CDR3 is TGTGCCAGCAGTTCCCAAGGGTCCTACAATGAGCAGTTCTTC.

The chain has TRBV5-5 and TRBJ1-1; weak D call: TRBD1 (5 bases). Trimming took off 0 bases at V and 3 bases at J, with 12 bases between the two ends. The CDR3 is 15 amino acids. Germline V CDR1 and CDR2: SGHKS, YYEKEE (reference sequence). The CDR3, as DNA: TGTGCCAGCAGCTTGGAATTCGGAGGGGACACTGAAGCTTTCTTT. Protein: CASSLEFGGDTEAFF.

V is TRBV7-8 and J is TRBJ1-1, with D maybe TRBD1 (5 bases). With 5 bases removed from V and 3 bases from J, the gap between germline ends came to 13 bases. Germline V CDR1 and CDR2: SGHVS, FQNEAQ. The CDR3 is 14 amino acids. The CDR3 DNA reads TGTGCCAGCAGCGATAACCAGGGTTACACTGAAGCTTTCTTT. This gives the protein CASSDNQGYTEAFF.

This clone was observed once. The genes are TRBV18 and TRBJ2-2; the D is unclear. With 2 bases removed from V and 6 bases from J, the gap between germline ends came to 10 bases. The CDR3 covers 14 residues. Per the germline V gene, CDR1 is KGHSH and CDR2 is LQKENI. CDR3 amino acids: CASSPSSWAGELFF. The CDR3 bases are TGTGCCAGCTCACCATCATCGTGGGCCGGGGAGCTGTTTTTT.

V usage is TRBV27 and J usage is TRBJ1-1, with TRBD1 as a possible D gene (5 bases). CDR3 size: 14 residues. Trimming took 7 bases from V and 5 from J, leaving 17 bases between them. Germline CDR1 is MNHEY and CDR2 is SMNVEV (reference sequence). CDR3 in amino acids: CASKRGGSGTEAFF. Written as DNA, the CDR3 is TGTGCCAGCAAAAGGGGTGGGTCGGGGACTGAAGCTTTCTTT.

The chain couples TRBV9 to TRBJ1-2; 7 nucleotides align to TRBD1. The CDR3 covers 16 residues. Germline CDR1 and CDR2: SGDLS and YYNGEE. J lost 4 bases, V lost 0 bases, and 9 bases had no gene match. CDR3 region: CASSVVGETGSYGYTF. In nucleotides, the CDR3 is TGTGCCAGCAGCGTAGTTGGGGAGACAGGGAGCTATGGCTACACCTTC.

The chain recombines TRBV6-1 with TRBJ2-7; possible D gene TRBD1, 6 bases. V lost 1 base to trimming and J lost 6 bases, with 16 bases between them. CDR1 MNHNS and CDR2 SASEGT come from the germline V gene. The CDR3 has 15 residues. The CDR3 sequence is CASSEVLRGTPEQYV. As DNA, the CDR3 is TGTGCCAGCAGTGAAGTGCTCAGGGGTACCCCCGAGCAGTACGTC.

The chain joins TRBV4-3 to TRBJ2-4; tentative D call: TRBD2 (6 bases). With 4 bases removed from V and 8 bases from J, the gap between germline ends came to 18 bases. The CDR3 covers 15 residues. The V gene's germline CDR1 is LGHNA and CDR2 YSLEER. CDR3 sequence (DNA): TGCGCCAGCAGCCCTGGACCGCACGGAGGGGACATTCAGTACTTC. This codes for CASSPGPHGGDIQYF.

CDR3 sequence (DNA): TGTGCCAGCAGCTCCCTACAAGGGGTGGCGAACACTGAAGCTTTCTTT. Translation: CASSSLQGVANTEAFF. The V and J genes are TRBV5-4 and TRBJ1-1; perhaps TRBD1 as D (5 bases). CDR3 size: 16 residues. Looked up from germline, CDR1 is SGHNT and CDR2 is YYREEE (reference sequence). The V gene lost 3 bases and the J gene lost 1 base, with 16 bases spanning the gap.

The chain is built from TRBV18 and TRBJ2-1; weak D call: TRBD2 (7 bases). Germline V CDR1 and CDR2: KGHSH, LQKENI. The CDR3 runs to 15 residues. V gave up 0 bases and J gave up 12 bases, with 18 bases separating them. CDR3 residues: CASSPPRGGEVAQFF. CDR3 DNA sequence: TGTGCCAGCTCACCACCGAGGGGGGGAGAGGTCGCGCAGTTCTTC.

This clone was recorded once. The chain combines TRBV29-1 with TRBJ1-5; 8 positions match TRBD1. Per the germline V gene, CDR1 is SQVTM and CDR2 is ANQGSEA. The CDR3 totals 16 residues. The V segment lost 6 bases and the J segment 4 bases; nucleotides outside the gene matches: 14. CDR3 in amino acids: CSVIGDSGGRNQPQHF. CDR3 nucleotides: TGCAGCGTGATTGGCGATTCAGGGGGCCGGAATCAGCCCCAGCATTTT.

V usage is TRBV24-1 and J usage is TRBJ2-3, with D possibly matching TRBD1 (5 bases). V gave up 7 bases and J gave up 0 bases, with 10 bases separating them. CDR1 KGHDR and CDR2 SFDVKD come from the germline V gene. The CDR3 covers 14 residues. This chain's CDR3 is CATSGHTSTDTQYF. The CDR3 DNA follows: TGTGCCACCAGCGGACACACTAGCACAGATACGCAGTATTTT.

The V and J genes are TRBV6-5 and TRBJ1-1; D is perhaps TRBD1 (5 bases). The CDR3 is made up of 13 amino acids. CDR1 and CDR2 from the germline V gene are MNHEY and SVGAGI. The V and J ends lost 6 bases and 6 bases respectively, with 14 bases between them. The CDR3 spells CASRFQGGAEAFF. CDR3 nucleotide sequence: TGTGCCAGCAGATTTCAGGGAGGCGCTGAAGCTTTCTTT.

This clone was seen just once. The chain joins TRBV6-1 to TRBJ1-1, with 7 bases lining up with TRBD1. The length of the CDR3 is 15 residues. The trim removed 3 bases at V and 2 bases at J, leaving 6 bases unmatched. CDR1 is MNHNS, CDR2 SASEGT, per germline. The CDR3, as DNA: TGTGCCAGCAGTGAGGAGGGACAGATTAACACTGAAGCTTTCTTT. This codes for CASSEEGQINTEAFF.

The chain uses TRBV5-4 and TRBJ1-2; D is possibly TRBD1 (5 bases). The CDR3 runs to 16 residues. The germline V gene encodes CDR1 SGHNT and CDR2 YYREEE (reference sequence). Trimming removed 6 bases from V and 4 bases from J, with 22 bases in between. CDR3 sequence reads: CASTSTVRTQGYGYTF. The CDR3 nucleotides read TGTGCCAGCACCTCGACAGTGCGGACCCAAGGCTATGGCTACACCTTC.

The V and J genes are TRBV9 and TRBJ1-1, with D tentatively TRBD1 (5 bases). The CDR3 is made up of 13 amino acids. The ends were cut back, 0 bases at V and 4 bases at J, with 7 bases in the middle. Germline-derived CDR1 and CDR2 are SGDLS and YYNGEE. CDR3 sequence (DNA): TGTGCCAGCAGCGTAGATGGGGGCACTGAAGCTTTCTTT. Translation: CASSVDGGTEAFF. Full variable domain (remainder filled in from reference TRBV9 and TRBJ1-1): DSGVTQTPKHLITATGQRVTLRCSPRSGDLSVYWYQQSLDQGLQFLIQYYNGEERAKGNILERFSAQQFPDLHSELNLSSLELGDSALYFCASSVDGGTEAFFGQGTRLTVV.

The V gene is TRBV30, the J gene TRBJ2-7; TRBD2 might be the D (5 bases). Per the germline V gene, CDR1 is GTSNPN and CDR2 is SVGIG (reference sequence). The CDR3 runs to 16 residues. Between the trimmed V and J ends, which lost 0 bases and 0 bases, there was a span of 15 bases. As DNA, the CDR3 is TGTGCCTGGAGTGTATTTGCTAGCCCTAGCTCCTACGAGCAGTACTTC. Translation gives CAWSVFASPSSYEQYF.

The chain couples TRBV9 to TRBJ1-3, with D possibly TRBD1 on 5 matching bases. The CDR3 length is 17 residues. Germline V CDR1 and CDR2: SGDLS, YYNGEE. V lost 2 bases to trimming and J lost 3 bases, with 18 bases between them. CDR3 region: CASSVTMGGEGGNTIYF. The DNA of the CDR3 is TGTGCCAGCAGCGTTACGATGGGAGGGGAAGGTGGAAACACCATATATTTT. Using reference TRBV9 and TRBJ1-3 for the parts outside the CDR3, the full variable domain is DSGVTQTPKHLITATGQRVTLRCSPRSGDLSVYWYQQSLDQGLQFLIQYYNGEERAKGNILERFSAQQFPDLHSELNLSSLELGDSALYFCASSVTMGGEGGNTIYFGEGSWLTVV.

The V gene is TRBV4-1, the J gene TRBJ1-3; unclear D gene. The CDR3 runs to 15 residues. Germline assignment: CDR1 MGHRA and CDR2 YSYEKL. The ends were cut back, 1 base at V and 4 bases at J, with 11 bases in the middle. DNA for the CDR3: TGCGCCAGCAGCCAAGTCGAAGTGGCAGGAAACACCATATATTTT. It yields the protein CASSQVEVAGNTIYF.

The V and J genes are TRBV7-6 and TRBJ1-1; a possible D gene is TRBD1 (5 bases). The germline CDR1 and CDR2 sequences are SGHVS and FNYEAQ. CDR3 size: 15 residues. Trimming cost V 1 base and J 6 bases, with 15 bases left between them. The CDR3 DNA reads TGTGCCAGCAGCTTAGTAGAGGGGTTGAGACCTGAAGCTTTCTTT. It translates to CASSLVEGLRPEAFF.

The rearrangement joins TRBV28 to TRBJ2-5; tentatively, D is TRBD1 or TRBD2 (5 bases each). V lost 4 bases, J lost 4 bases, and 16 bases lay in between. Germline V lookup: CDR1 MDHEN, CDR2 SYDVKM. This CDR3 has 15 residues. The CDR3 nucleotides are TGTGCCAGCAGTTCTGGACGGGGCTGGGGAGAGACCCAGTACTTC. Translating it yields CASSSGRGWGETQYF.